These T cell receptor beta chains were read from a single sample in a study of shared clonotypes between healthy human individuals. Clones were read by immunoSEQ multiplex PCR, and TCRdb kept only the in-frame ones, dropping some. The sample comprises about 530,000 clones, 95% to 97% of which are singletons, and 0.06% rests with the top ten. The sample consisted of naive CD4+ T cells sorted from blood. All receptors come from a woman aged 30 to 39 in good health. CDR3s include the opening cysteine and the closing phenylalanine or tryptophan. A D gene is named only where the DNA matches it firmly. The size entry is marked missing in some rows and otherwise reads once, few, many or a size class.

V,J,D,size,CDR3,DNA
TRBV25-1,TRBJ1-1,NA,NA,CASSLSAEAFF,TGTGCCAGCAGCTTGAGCGCTGAAGCTTTCTTT
TRBV6-1,TRBJ2-7,NA,NA,CASSESPTGGNKQYF,TGTGCCAGCAGTGAATCGCCGACGGGGGGCAATAAGCAGTACTTC
TRBV18,TRBJ2-1,NA,NA,CASSSYSDNEQFF,TGTGCCAGCTCCTCGTACAGCGACAATGAGCAGTTCTTC
TRBV28,TRBJ2-5,TRBD2,NA,CASSLGSGGRRETQYF,TGTGCCAGCAGTTTAGGTAGCGGGGGCCGGAGGGAGACCCAGTACTTC
TRBV4-2,TRBJ2-2,TRBD2,NA,CASSHLSGRDTGELFF,TGTGCCAGCAGCCACCTTAGCGGGAGAGACACCGGGGAGCTGTTTTTT
TRBV2,TRBJ2-6,NA,NA,CASSGPGANVLTF,TGTGCCAGCAGTGGGCCTGGGGCCAACGTCCTGACTTTC
TRBV5-4,TRBJ1-3,TRBD1,NA,CASSPSPGTGGNTIYF,TGTGCCAGCAGCCCATCCCCCGGGACAGGAGGAAACACCATATATTTT
TRBV10-3,TRBJ2-7,NA,once,CAINEPGGSYEQYF,TGTGCCATCAACGAGCCAGGGGGGTCCTACGAGCAGTACTTC
TRBV6-1,TRBJ2-7,TRBD1,NA,CASKDPGTGGKEQYF,TGTGCCAGCAAAGACCCCGGGACAGGGGGTAAAGAGCAGTACTTC
TRBV27,TRBJ1-5,NA,NA,CASSQTGWINQPQHF,TGTGCCAGCAGCCAGACAGGTTGGATAAATCAGCCCCAGCATTTT
TRBV30,TRBJ2-2,NA,NA,CAWTRLSDTGELFF,TGTGCCTGGACAAGATTGAGCGACACCGGGGAGCTGTTTTTT
TRBV6-6,TRBJ1-3,NA,NA,CASKTTDSPRNTIYF,TGTGCCAGCAAAACCACGGACAGCCCGCGGAACACCATATATTTT
TRBV19,TRBJ2-5,TRBD2,NA,CASSIKLAGVSTYQETQYF,TGTGCCAGTAGTATAAAACTAGCGGGAGTTTCCACGTACCAAGAGACCCAGTACTTC
TRBV11-3,TRBJ2-3,NA,NA,CASSLREGDTQYF,TGTGCCAGCAGCCTAAGAGAAGGGGATACGCAGTATTTT
TRBV14,TRBJ1-3,NA,once,CASSTVPGNTIYF,TGTGCCAGCAGCACAGTCCCCGGAAACACCATATATTTT
TRBV11-2,TRBJ2-7,NA,few,CASSRAYEQYF,TGTGCCAGCAGCCGTGCCTACGAGCAGTACTTC
TRBV7-8,TRBJ2-5,TRBD1,NA,CASSLNRDRGLQETQYF,TGTGCCAGCAGCTTAAACCGGGACAGGGGCCTTCAAGAGACCCAGTACTTC
TRBV5-1,TRBJ1-5,NA,NA,CASSLMGEVWQPQHF,TGCGCCAGCAGCCTCATGGGGGAGGTGTGGCAGCCCCAGCATTTT